This entry concerns a single T cell receptor beta chain. The target antigen is unknown. Deletions cut 6 bases from V and 2 bases from J, with 13 bases between. This CDR3 comprises 14 residues. Looked up from germline, CDR1 is SNHLY and CDR2 is FYNNEI. This sample is part of a study of cytomegalovirus exposure and HLA in healthy donors. Findings and caveats of the study: Later work showed greater clonal expansion in HLA-associated TCR beta chains than in equally common others. Previously analyzed data showed that most TCR beta V segments were productive at a frequency of about 87% or about 30%.

This PCR relied on a set of 60 Vbeta primers and 13 Jbeta primers. How the authors handled the data: Later analysis identified around 85 million unique TCR beta chains, approximately 10 million shared. Clones were read by immunoSEQ multiplex PCR, and TCRdb kept only the in-frame ones, dropping some. V, J and clone size are those of that table, while D and trimming were read from the DNA. This table has about 100,000 clones, more than 75% appearing once. Healthy bone marrow donors formed the donor group. The origin of this receptor is a woman aged 45-59 years in good health and CMV-seropositive. This chain connects TRBV2 to TRBJ1-2; D call uncertain. Sequencing used PBMCs. In nucleotides, the CDR3 is TGTGCCAGCAGAAGAGTTTCAAGCAACTATGGCTACACCTTC. Amino acid sequence: CASRRVSSNYGYTF.